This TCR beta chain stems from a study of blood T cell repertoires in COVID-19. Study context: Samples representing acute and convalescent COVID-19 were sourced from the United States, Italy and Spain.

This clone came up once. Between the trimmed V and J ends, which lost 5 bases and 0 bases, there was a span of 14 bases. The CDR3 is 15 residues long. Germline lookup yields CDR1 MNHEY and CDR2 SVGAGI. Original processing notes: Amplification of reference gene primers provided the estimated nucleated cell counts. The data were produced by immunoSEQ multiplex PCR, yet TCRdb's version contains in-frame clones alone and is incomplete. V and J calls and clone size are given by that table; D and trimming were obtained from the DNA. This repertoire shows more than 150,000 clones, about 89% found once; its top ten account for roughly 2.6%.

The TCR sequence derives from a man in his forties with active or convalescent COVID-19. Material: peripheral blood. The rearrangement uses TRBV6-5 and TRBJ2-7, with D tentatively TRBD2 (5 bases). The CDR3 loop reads CASSPRLGSSYEQYF. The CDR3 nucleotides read TGTGCCAGCAGTCCAAGGCTGGGGAGCTCCTACGAGCAGTACTTC.